This entry features one TCR beta chain sequence. The J segment lost 9 bases and the V segment lost 4 bases, leaving 2 bases of the junction unmatched. This CDR3 is 12 amino acids long. Generated by immunoSEQ multiplex PCR, the TCRdb table keeps only in-frame clones and is missing some. The repertoire holds about 230,000 clones, around four fifths seen once, with approximately 5.3% in the top ten. This specimen comes from a study of blood T cell repertoires in COVID-19. Study overall: Specimens from acute and convalescent COVID-19 originated in the United States, Italy and Spain.

Input material: peripheral blood. V is TRBV12-3 or TRBV12-4 and J is TRBJ2-3; 9 nucleotides match TRBD1. The clonotype comes from an elderly man with acute or convalescent COVID-19. The CDR3 nucleotides read TGTGCCAGCAGTTGGGACAGGGAAACGCAGTATTTT. Protein: CASSWDRETQYF.